This TCR beta chain was identified during a study of brain T cells in children with intractable seizures. The method was immunoSEQ multiplex PCR; TCRdb's version includes in-frame clones alone and lacks a portion of them. The sample contains fewer than 80,000 clones, 90% to 97% of which appear only once. CDR1 is LNHDA, CDR2 SQIVND, per germline (reference sequence). V dropped 5 bases and J dropped 6 bases, with 14 bases sitting between them. The CDR3 loop spans 14 amino acids. The sequence came from a boy in the first two years of life with focal cortical dysplasia and intractable seizures. The material sequenced was peripheral blood, taken at surgery. The genes are TRBV19 and TRBJ1-5, with TRBD1 as a possible D gene (5 bases). CDR3 in amino acids: CASSPPGGSQPQHF. For the CDR3, the DNA is TGTGCCAGTAGTCCCCCTGGGGGTAGTCAGCCCCAGCATTTT.